Below, one TCR beta chain is given with its context. The antigen it recognizes is unknown. Base qualities are not recorded, but no much larger clone differs from it by a single base. The sample belongs to a study of a mutant IDH1 vaccine in newly diagnosed glioma (dated by TCRdb to the early 2020s). For context, the study as a whole: Across visits V03 through V10, patients got a total of eight vaccinations, given in weeks 1, 3, 5, 7, 11, 15, 19 and 23. Before enrollment, patients had received standard therapy of radiotherapy alone, temozolomide alone, or radiochemotherapy with temozolomide; most received the combination. Of the approximately 35 treated patients, approximately 62% were male and roughly 38% were female, and a mean age of around 40 years was recorded. Longitudinal TCRB deep sequencing was done for 25 treated patients, wherever samples were available for exploratory analyses. Peripheral blood was drawn at six visits: V03 (baseline), V05, V07, V10, V12 and V13. In the chemotherapy-containing groups, vaccination started alongside temozolomide cycles, whereas in patients who had radiotherapy alone it started 4-6 weeks after radiotherapy. What the authors observed across the whole study: The authors stated that sample limitations prevented analyses of patient blood samples from being reproduced. Vaccine-induced immune responses across multiple MHC alleles were detected in roughly 94% of patients. Changes in the top peripheral T cell clonotypes picked up by TCRB sequencing did not appear to be linked to pseudoprogression. PBMC samples for TCRB deep sequencing were selected based on availability.

For CDR1 and CDR2, the germline V gene lists MNHEY and SVGAGI. From the cysteine through the phenylalanine, the CDR3 covers 15 amino acids. Left in the record is the CDR3 DNA by itself, 45 bases read in frame from the first base. V is cut back by 6 bases and J by 5 bases, with 11 bases in the junction unmatched. Preparation of the library involved the immunoSEQ multiplex PCR assay. Rearranged TCR beta chain sequences were amplified with the hsTCRB Kit following the manufacturer's protocol. Sequencing of TCRB libraries was carried out on an Illumina MiSeq. On the study's bioinformatics: The kit vendor's proprietary platform handled demultiplexing, trimming and gene mapping. The table comes from immuneACCESS by way of TCRdb, which keeps in-frame sequences with V and J called. Part of the clones is missing from these tables; in studies checked, under half for an unresolved V gene and the rest for unknown reasons. The V and J calls and clone size were taken over from that table, and D and trimming were inferred from the DNA. Across this sample there are roughly 50,000 clones, with around 81% seen only once. The ten biggest clones cover approximately 3.1% of the sample.

What this sample's time point label stands for: week 5, during vaccination. A 20-mer mutant IDH1 peptide at 300 micrograms in Montanide made up each vaccine dose, which was injected subcutaneously together with topical imiquimod. Newly diagnosed WHO grade 3 or 4 IDH1-mutant astrocytomas showing loss of nuclear ATRX were present in the donors. The samples were drawn from NOA16, a multicentre, single-arm, open-label phase I trial in Germany that tested a mutant IDH1 peptide vaccine in humans for the first time. Genomic DNA for TCRB sequencing was isolated from EDTA blood with the DNeasy Blood and Tissue Kit.

This TCR came from a man aged 25 to 45 with glioma. Source: PBMCs, taken from a glioma patient whose treatment included an IDH1 peptide vaccine. The rearrangement joined TRBV6-5 to TRBJ1-1, with TRBD1 identical over 8 junction bases. The CDR3 corresponds to CASSRGDRTRTEAFF. The nucleotides are TGTGCCAGCAGCCGCGGGGACAGGACTCGTACTGAAGCTTTCTTT.